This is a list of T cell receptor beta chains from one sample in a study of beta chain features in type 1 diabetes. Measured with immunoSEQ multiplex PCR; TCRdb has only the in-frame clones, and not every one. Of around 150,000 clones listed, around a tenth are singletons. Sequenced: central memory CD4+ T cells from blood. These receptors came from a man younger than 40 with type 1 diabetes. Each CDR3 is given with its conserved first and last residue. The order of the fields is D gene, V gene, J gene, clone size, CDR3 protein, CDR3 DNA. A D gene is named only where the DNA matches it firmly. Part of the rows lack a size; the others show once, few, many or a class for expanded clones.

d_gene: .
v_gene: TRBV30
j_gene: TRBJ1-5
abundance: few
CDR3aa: CAWSSTGSQPQHF
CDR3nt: TGTGCCTGGAGCTCTACAGGGTCCCAGCCCCAGCATTTT

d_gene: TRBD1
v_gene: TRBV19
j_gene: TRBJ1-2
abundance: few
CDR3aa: CASSARDSPHYGYTF
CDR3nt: TGTGCCAGTAGTGCCCGGGACAGTCCTCACTATGGCTACACCTTC

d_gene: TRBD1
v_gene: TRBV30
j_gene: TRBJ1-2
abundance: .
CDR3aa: CAWVAGQGPQGYTF
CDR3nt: TGTGCCTGGGTCGCGGGACAGGGTCCTCAGGGCTACACCTTC

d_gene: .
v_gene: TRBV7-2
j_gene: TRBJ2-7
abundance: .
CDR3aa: CASSLAWVGEHEQYF
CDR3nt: TGTGCCAGCAGCTTAGCCTGGGTTGGAGAGCACGAGCAGTACTTC

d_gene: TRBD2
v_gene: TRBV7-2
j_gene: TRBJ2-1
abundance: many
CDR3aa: CASSRSSGRRNEQFF
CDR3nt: TGTGCCAGCAGCCGAAGTAGCGGGAGGAGGAATGAGCAGTTCTTC

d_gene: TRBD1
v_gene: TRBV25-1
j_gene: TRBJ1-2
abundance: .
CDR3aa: CASSDPSAGGNYGYTF
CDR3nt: TGTGCCAGCAGTGACCCTTCGGCAGGGGGTAACTATGGCTACACCTTC

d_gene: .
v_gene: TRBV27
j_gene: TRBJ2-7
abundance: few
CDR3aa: CASSLTPQGSSYEQYF
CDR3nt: TGTGCCAGCAGCCTAACCCCTCAGGGTAGTTCTTACGAGCAGTACTTC

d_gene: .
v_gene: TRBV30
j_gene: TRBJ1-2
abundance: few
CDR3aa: CAWSVADYGYTF
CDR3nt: TGTGCCTGGAGTGTGGCAGACTATGGCTACACCTTC

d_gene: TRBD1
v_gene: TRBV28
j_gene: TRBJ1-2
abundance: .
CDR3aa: CASRKTGDGYTF
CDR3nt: TGTGCCAGCAGGAAGACAGGGGATGGCTACACCTTC

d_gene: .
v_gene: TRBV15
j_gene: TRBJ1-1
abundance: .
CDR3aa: CATSRTDNVNTEAFF
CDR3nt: TGTGCCACCAGCAGAACGGACAACGTGAACACTGAAGCTTTCTTT

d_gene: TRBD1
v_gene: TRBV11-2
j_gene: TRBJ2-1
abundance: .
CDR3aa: CASSFRTGSADIYNEQFF
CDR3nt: TGTGCCAGCAGCTTCAGGACAGGGTCAGCGGACATTTACAATGAGCAGTTCTTC

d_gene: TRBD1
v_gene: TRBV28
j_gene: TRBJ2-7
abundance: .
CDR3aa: CASSLGAGTGGEQYF
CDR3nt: TGTGCCAGCAGTTTAGGGGCGGGGACAGGGGGCGAGCAGTACTTC

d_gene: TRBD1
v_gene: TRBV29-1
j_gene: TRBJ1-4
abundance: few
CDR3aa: CSVSGQGREKLFF
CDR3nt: TGCAGCGTTTCGGGACAGGGAAGAGAAAAACTGTTTTTT

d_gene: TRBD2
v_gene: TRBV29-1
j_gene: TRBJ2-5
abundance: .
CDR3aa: CSVSSGRAQETQYF
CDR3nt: TGCAGCGTTTCTAGCGGGAGGGCCCAAGAGACCCAGTACTTC

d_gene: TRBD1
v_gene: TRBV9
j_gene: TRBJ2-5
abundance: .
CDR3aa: CASSVDQGAGETQYF
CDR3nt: TGTGCCAGCAGCGTAGACCAGGGGGCTGGAGAGACCCAGTACTTC

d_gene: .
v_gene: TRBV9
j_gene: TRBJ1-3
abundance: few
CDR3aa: CASSLSMGLQGNTIYF
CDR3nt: TGTGCCAGCAGCCTTAGTATGGGACTCCAAGGAAACACCATATATTTT

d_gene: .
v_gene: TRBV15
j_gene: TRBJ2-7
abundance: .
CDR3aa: CATSREMSYEQYF
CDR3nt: TGTGCCACCAGCAGAGAAATGAGCTACGAGCAGTACTTC

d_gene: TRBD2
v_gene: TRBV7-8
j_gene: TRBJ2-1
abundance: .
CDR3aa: CASSLPGLASFEQFF
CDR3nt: TGTGCCAGCAGTTTACCGGGACTAGCGTCGTTTGAGCAGTTCTTC

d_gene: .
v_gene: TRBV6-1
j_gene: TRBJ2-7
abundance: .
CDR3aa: CASRASWYEQYF
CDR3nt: TGTGCCAGCAGAGCTTCTTGGTACGAGCAGTACTTC

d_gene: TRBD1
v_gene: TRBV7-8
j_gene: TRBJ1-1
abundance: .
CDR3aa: CASIKGANTEAFF
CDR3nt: TGTGCCAGCATCAAGGGGGCGAACACTGAAGCTTTCTTT

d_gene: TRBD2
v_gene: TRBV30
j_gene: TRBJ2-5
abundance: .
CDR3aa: CASLREGGRAQYF
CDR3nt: TGTGCCTCTCTGCGGGAGGGGGGGAGGGCCCAGTACTTC

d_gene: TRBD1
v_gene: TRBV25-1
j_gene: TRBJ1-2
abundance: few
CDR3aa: CASSRGQGNYGYTF
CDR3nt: TGTGCCAGCAGTCGGGGACAGGGTAACTATGGCTACACCTTC

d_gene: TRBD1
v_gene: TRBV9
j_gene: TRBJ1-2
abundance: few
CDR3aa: CASSVALGQNYGYTF
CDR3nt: TGTGCCAGCAGCGTAGCTCTGGGACAGAACTATGGCTACACCTTC

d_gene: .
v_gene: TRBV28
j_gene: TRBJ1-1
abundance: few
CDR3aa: CASSPTHGGGTEAFF
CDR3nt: TGTGCCAGCAGTCCAACTCATGGGGGGGGCACTGAAGCTTTCTTT

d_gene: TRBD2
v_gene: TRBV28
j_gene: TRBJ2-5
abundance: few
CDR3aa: CASTSSAASGLKTQYF
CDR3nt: TGTGCCAGCACCTCCTCGGCCGCTAGCGGGCTAAAGACCCAGTACTTC

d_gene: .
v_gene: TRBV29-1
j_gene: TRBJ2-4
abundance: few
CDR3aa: CSVGGVGAKNIQYF
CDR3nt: TGCAGCGTAGGGGGGGTGGGAGCCAAAAACATTCAGTACTTC

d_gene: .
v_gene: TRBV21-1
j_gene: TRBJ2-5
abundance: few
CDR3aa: CASSKPQGQETQYF
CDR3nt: TGTGCCAGCAGCAAACCCCAGGGGCAAGAGACCCAGTACTTC

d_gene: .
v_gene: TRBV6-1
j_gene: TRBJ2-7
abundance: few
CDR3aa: CASSIGGLYEQYF
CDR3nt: TGTGCCAGCAGTATCGGGGGTCTGTACGAGCAGTACTTC

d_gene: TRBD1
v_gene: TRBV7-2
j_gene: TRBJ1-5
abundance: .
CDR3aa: CASSLGGDRNQPQHF
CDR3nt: TGTGCCAGCAGCTTAGGCGGGGACAGAAATCAGCCCCAGCATTTT

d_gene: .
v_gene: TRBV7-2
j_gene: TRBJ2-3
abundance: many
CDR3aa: CASSPAGLPDTQYF
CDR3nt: TGTGCCAGCAGCCCTGCTGGCCTGCCAGATACGCAGTATTTT

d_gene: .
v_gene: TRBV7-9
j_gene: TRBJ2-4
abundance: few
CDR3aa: CASSLAPNIQYF
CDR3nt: TGTGCCAGCAGCTTAGCCCCTAACATTCAGTACTTC

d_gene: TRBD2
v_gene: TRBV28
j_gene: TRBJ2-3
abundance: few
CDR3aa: CASSRQPQAGGSGDTQYF
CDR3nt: TGTGCCAGCAGTCGACAGCCTCAAGCGGGAGGGTCCGGAGATACGCAGTATTTT

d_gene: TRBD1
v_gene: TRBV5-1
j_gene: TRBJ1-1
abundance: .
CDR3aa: CASSLYRGTEAFF
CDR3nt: TGCGCCAGCAGCTTGTACAGGGGCACTGAAGCTTTCTTT

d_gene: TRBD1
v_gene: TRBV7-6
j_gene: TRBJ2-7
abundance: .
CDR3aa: CASSPKPGTAYEQYF
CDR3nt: TGTGCCAGCAGCCCTAAACCTGGGACAGCCTACGAGCAGTACTTC

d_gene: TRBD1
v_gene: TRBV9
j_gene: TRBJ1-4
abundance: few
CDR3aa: CASSVAPDRVDEKLFF
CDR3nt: TGTGCCAGCAGCGTGGCCCCGGACAGGGTGGATGAAAAACTGTTTTTT

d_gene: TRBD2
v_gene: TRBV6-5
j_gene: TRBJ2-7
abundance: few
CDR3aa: CASTKLAGGVHEQYF
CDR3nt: TGTGCCAGCACCAAACTAGCGGGAGGAGTGCACGAGCAGTACTTC

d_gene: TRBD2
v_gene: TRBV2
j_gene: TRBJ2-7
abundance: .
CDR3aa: CASRLAGGTYEQYF
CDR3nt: TGTGCCAGCAGACTAGCGGGAGGGACCTACGAGCAGTACTTC

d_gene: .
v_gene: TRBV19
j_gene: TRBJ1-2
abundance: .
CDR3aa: CASNLNRASGYTF
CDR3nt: TGTGCCAGTAATTTAAACAGGGCATCTGGCTACACCTTC

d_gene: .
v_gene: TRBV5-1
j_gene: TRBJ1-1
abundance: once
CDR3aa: CASSLQGWDLNTEAFF
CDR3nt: TGCGCCAGCAGCCTCCAGGGATGGGATTTGAACACTGAAGCTTTCTTT

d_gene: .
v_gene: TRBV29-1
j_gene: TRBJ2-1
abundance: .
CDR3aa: CSVDARGSQGDNEQFF
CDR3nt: TGCAGCGTTGACGCTAGGGGTAGCCAAGGGGACAATGAGCAGTTCTTC

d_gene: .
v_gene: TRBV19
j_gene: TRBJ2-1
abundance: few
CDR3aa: CASSTADYLKIVNEQFF
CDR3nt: TGTGCCAGTAGTACTGCGGACTACCTGAAGATCGTCAATGAGCAGTTCTTC

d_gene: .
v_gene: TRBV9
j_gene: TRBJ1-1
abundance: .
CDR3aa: CASSVQMNTEAFF
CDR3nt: TGTGCCAGCAGCGTACAAATGAACACTGAAGCTTTCTTT

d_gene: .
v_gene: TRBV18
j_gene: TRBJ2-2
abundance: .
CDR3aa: CASSPETLTGELFF
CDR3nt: TGTGCCAGCTCACCAGAGACATTAACCGGGGAGCTGTTTTTT

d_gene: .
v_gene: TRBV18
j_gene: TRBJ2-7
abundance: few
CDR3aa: CASSSAYEQYF
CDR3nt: TGTGCCAGCTCATCCGCCTACGAGCAGTACTTC

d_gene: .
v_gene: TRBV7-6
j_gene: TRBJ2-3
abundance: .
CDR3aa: CASSSPGTDTQYF
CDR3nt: TGTGCCAGCAGCTCCCCTGGCACAGATACGCAGTATTTT

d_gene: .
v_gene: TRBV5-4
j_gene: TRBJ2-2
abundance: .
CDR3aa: CASSLSVGGMNTGELFF
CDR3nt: TGTGCCAGCAGCTTGTCGGTCGGCGGGATGAACACCGGGGAGCTGTTTTTT

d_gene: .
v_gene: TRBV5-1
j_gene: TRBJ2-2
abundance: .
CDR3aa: CASSLWGENTGELFF
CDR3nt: TGCGCCAGCAGCTTGTGGGGCGAGAACACCGGGGAGCTGTTTTTT

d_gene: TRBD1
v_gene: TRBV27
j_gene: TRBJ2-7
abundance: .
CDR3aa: CASSLGQGRFEQYF
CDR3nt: TGTGCCAGCAGTCTGGGACAGGGAAGATTCGAGCAGTACTTC

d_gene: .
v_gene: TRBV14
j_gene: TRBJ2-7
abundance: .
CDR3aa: CASSQRDLPYEQYF
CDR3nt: TGTGCCAGCAGCCAACGGGATCTCCCCTACGAGCAGTACTTC

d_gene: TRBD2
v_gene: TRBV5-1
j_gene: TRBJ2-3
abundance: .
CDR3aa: CASSLGIAGARTDTQYF
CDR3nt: TGCGCCAGCAGCTTGGGAATTGCGGGAGCACGGACAGATACGCAGTATTTT

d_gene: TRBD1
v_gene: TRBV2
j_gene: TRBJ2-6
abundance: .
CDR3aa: CASHRGTGANVLTF
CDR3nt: TGTGCCAGCCACAGGGGAACTGGGGCCAACGTCCTGACTTTC

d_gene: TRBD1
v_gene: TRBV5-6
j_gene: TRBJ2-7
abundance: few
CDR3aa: CASSLEGQGSSYEQYF
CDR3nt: TGTGCCAGCAGCTTGGAAGGACAGGGGAGCTCCTACGAGCAGTACTTC

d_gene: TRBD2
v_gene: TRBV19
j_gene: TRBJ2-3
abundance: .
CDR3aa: CAASGLAGVADTQYF
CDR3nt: TGTGCAGCCTCCGGGCTAGCGGGAGTGGCAGATACGCAGTATTTT